The present entry profiles one T cell receptor beta chain with its context. Its specificity is not known. The sample is drawn from a study of T cells in localized non-small cell lung cancer. General study findings and limits: A median of about 58 of the top 100 tumor clones appeared in adjacent lung, which was paired and uninvolved.

The CDR3 totals 15 residues. Trimming cost V 5 bases and J 4 bases; bases outside gene matches: 10. Germline loops: CDR1 MDHEN, CDR2 SYDVKM. The table came from immunoSEQ multiplex PCR; TCRdb's copy has only in-frame clones and leaves some out. The table includes 31,000 or so clones, about 89% detected once. The source of this sequence is a female donor at least 60 years old with stage I lung adenocarcinoma. The chain couples TRBV28 to TRBJ1-2, with 7 bases that match TRBD1. The sample in question was peripheral blood, obtained before any cancer treatment. CDR3 sequence reads: CASSTPTGQIYGYTF. For the CDR3, the DNA is TGTGCCAGCAGTACCCCTACGGGACAGATCTATGGCTACACCTTC.